The count of the clone carrying this T cell receptor (beta chain) is one. Its specificity is not known. This CDR3 region has 14 residues. V lost 5 bases, J lost 4 bases, and 15 bases lay in between. The germline V gene encodes CDR1 MNHEY and CDR2 SMNVEV (reference sequence). The table came from immunoSEQ multiplex PCR; TCRdb's copy has only in-frame clones and leaves some out. The sample lists about 220,000 clones; 80% to 90% were seen once. These data originate in a study of cytomegalovirus exposure and HLA in healthy donors. Broader study findings: The majority of TCR sequences were rare, yet some public TCRs appeared in many donors. Reports showed the classifier diagnosing cytomegalovirus status with high specificity and sensitivity. It was found in a later analysis that first-cohort TCR clusters tended to co-occur in the 130 or so validation repertoires.

The TCR comes from a woman aged 18-29 years in good health and CMV-seronegative. The chain combines TRBV27 with TRBJ2-7; tentatively, D is TRBD1 (8 bases). The sequenced sample was PBMCs. The CDR3 region is CASSEYRGGYEQYF. In DNA, the CDR3 is TGTGCCAGCAGTGAGTACAGGGGGGGATACGAGCAGTACTTC.